This T cell receptor (beta chain) derives from a study of blood T cell repertoires in COVID-19. At the level of the study: Italy, Spain and the United States were the sources of the convalescent and acute COVID-19 samples. Nucleic acid was either cDNA or gDNA, and it came from T cells, B-cell-depleted T cells, or PBMCs.

The germline V gene encodes CDR1 LNHNV and CDR2 YYDKDF (reference sequence). The CDR3 is made up of 15 amino acids. The V and J ends lost 5 bases and 5 bases, in that order; junction bases with no gene match: 11. In the source study's methods: Amplification of reference gene primers was used by the study to estimate nucleated cell counts. Sequenced by immunoSEQ multiplex PCR; TCRdb stores in-frame clones only, minus some. V and J calls and clone size follow that table, whereas D and trimming were derived from the DNA. The sample has 87,000 or so clones, about 86% seen once. This clone has more than one count but fewer than ten.

The source of this sequence is a woman aged 80 or over in a cohort sampled during active or convalescent COVID-19. This chain links TRBV15 with TRBJ2-5, with 7 bases lining up with TRBD1. The specimen sequenced was peripheral blood. CDR3 in amino acids: CATSLMTGQWETQYF. As DNA, the CDR3 is TGTGCCACCAGCTTGATGACGGGACAGTGGGAGACCCAGTACTTC.